The T cell receptor beta chain described here comes from a study of T-cell reconstitution after alpha-beta-depleted transplantation in children. Unique molecular identifiers were incorporated when the TCRbeta library was constructed. TCRdb reprocessed the PCR reads with MiXCR, giving one entry per CDR3 protein. The sample lists about 610,000 distinct CDR3 sequences; 8% to 11% were seen once. Trimming left V 0 bases short and J 5 bases short, with 8 bases between. The CDR3 runs 14 residues. In germline, CDR1 is SGHDT, CDR2 YYEEEE. The source is a human donor who donated a stem cell graft to a child with acute myeloid leukemia. Material: PBMCs from the stem cell graft donor, obtained from the stem cell graft. This chain connects TRBV5-6 to TRBJ2-2, with a tentative D call TRBD2 (5 bases). This chain's CDR3 is CASSLGRATGELFF. In nucleotides, the CDR3 is TGTGCCAGCAGCTTGGGGCGGGCGACCGGGGAGCTGTTTTTT. The variable domain in full, completed from reference TRBV5-6 and TRBJ2-2, reads DAGVTQSPTHLIKTRGQQVTLRCSPKSGHDTVSWYQQALGQGPQFIFQYYEEEERQRGNFPDRFSGHQFPNYSSELNVNALLLGDSALYLCASSLGRATGELFFGEGSRLTVL.